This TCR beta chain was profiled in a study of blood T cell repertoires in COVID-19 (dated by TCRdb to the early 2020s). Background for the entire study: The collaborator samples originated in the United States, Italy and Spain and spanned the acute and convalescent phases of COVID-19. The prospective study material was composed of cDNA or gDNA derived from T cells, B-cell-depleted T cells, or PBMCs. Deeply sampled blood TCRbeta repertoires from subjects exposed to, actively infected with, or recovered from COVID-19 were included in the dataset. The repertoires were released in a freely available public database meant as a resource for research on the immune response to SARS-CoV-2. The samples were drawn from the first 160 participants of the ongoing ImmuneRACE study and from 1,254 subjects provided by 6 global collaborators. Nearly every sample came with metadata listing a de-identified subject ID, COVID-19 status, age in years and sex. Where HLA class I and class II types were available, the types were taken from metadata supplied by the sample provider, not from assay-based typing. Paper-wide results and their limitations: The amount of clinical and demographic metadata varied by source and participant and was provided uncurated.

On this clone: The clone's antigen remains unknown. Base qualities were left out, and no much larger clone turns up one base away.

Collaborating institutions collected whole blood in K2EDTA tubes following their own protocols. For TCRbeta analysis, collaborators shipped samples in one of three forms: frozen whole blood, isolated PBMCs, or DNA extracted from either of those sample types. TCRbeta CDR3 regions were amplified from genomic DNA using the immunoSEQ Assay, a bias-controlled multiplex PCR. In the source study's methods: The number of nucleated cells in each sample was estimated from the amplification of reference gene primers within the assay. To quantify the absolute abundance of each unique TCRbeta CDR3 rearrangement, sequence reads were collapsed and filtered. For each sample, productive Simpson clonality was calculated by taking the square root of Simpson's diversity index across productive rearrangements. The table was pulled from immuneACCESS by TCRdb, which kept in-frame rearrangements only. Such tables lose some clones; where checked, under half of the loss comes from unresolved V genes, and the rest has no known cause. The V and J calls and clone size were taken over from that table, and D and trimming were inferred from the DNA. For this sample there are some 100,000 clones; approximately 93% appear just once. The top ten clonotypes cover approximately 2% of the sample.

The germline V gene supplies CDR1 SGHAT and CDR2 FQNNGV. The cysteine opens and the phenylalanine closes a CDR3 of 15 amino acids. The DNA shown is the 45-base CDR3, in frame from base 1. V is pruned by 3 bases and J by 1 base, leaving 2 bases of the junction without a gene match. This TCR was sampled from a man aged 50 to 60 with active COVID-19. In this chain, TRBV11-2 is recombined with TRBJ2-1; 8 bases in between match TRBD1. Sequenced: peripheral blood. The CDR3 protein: CASSFTGGSYNEQFF. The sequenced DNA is TGTGCCAGCAGCTTTACAGGGGGTTCCTACAATGAGCAGTTCTTC.